The clone carrying this T cell receptor beta chain was observed a few times. What it binds is not known. V trimming: 0 bases; J trimming: 5 bases; junction bases outside the gene matches: 6. Germline V gene data show CDR1 as SGHRS and CDR2 as YFSETQ. This CDR3 contains 17 residues. This specimen comes from a study of shared clonotypes between healthy human individuals. Study in general: Per donor, CD8 memory used one plate, CD8 naive used two, CD4 memory used three and CD4 naive used three.

Study outcomes and limitations: In contrast to clonotypes shared by all four donors, non-shared clonotypes had lower generation probabilities.

The authors split each subset's genomic DNA evenly across several immunoSEQ plates. Assay used: immunoSEQ multiplex PCR; TCRdb lists only in-frame clones, some missing. The sample gives over a million clones, roughly 80% of which show up once; 1.4% to 1.5% is in the top ten. This chain uses TRBV5-1 with TRBJ2-7, with 15 bases fitting TRBD2. The source material was memory CD4+ T cells sorted from blood. Stated subset: CD45RA-negative fraction. The TCR sequence derives from a man aged 18 to 35 in good health. CDR3 nucleotides: TGCGCCAGCAGCTTGGTAGGACTAGCGGGAGGGCCGGACGAGCAGTACTTC. This sequence encodes CASSLVGLAGGPDEQYF.